Given below is one TCR beta chain in context. From germline, CDR1 is SGHTA and CDR2 FQGTGA. Trimming removed 5 bases from V and 12 bases from J, with 16 bases in between. CDR3 length: 12 amino acids. The data were obtained in a study of cytomegalovirus exposure and HLA in healthy donors. Primers: 60 Vbeta forward and 13 Jbeta reverse. Clones were sequenced by immunoSEQ multiplex PCR, and TCRdb holds only the in-frame ones, with some missing. This sample yields just over 150,000 clones, of which about 75% are seen a single time; approximately 2% belongs to the top ten. Sequencing input: PBMCs. This sequence joins TRBV7-3 and TRBJ1-1; D ambiguous. This clonotype was sampled from a female donor in good health and CMV-seronegative. In DNA form, the CDR3 reads TGTGCCAGCAGCCACCGGGCCGGGGTACCTTTCTTT. The encoded protein is CASSHRAGVPFF.